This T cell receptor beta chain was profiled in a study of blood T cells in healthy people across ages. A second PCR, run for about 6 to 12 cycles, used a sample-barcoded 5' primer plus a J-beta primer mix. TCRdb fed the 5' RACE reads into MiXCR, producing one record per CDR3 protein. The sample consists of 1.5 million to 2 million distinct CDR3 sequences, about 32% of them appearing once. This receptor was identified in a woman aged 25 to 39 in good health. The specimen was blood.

The CDR3 bases are TGTGCCAGCAGCTTAGACAGGCTCACTGAAGCTTTCTTT. Translation: CASSLDRLTEAFF. V is TRBV7-2 and J is TRBJ1-1, with a weak D call TRBD1 (5 bases). V gave up 1 base and J gave up 4 bases, with 7 bases separating them. In germline, CDR1 is SGHTA, CDR2 FQGNSA. The CDR3 sequence is 13 residues long.